Sequencing of this TCR beta chain was carried out in a study of OX40 agonist ivuxolimab in advanced cancers. The method was immunoSEQ multiplex PCR; TCRdb's version includes in-frame clones alone and lacks a portion of them. The repertoire has 60,000 to 100,000 clones, roughly 91% of them found once; the top ten carry roughly 0.22%. In germline, CDR1 is SGHRS, CDR2 YFSETQ. Trimming removed 1 base from V and 4 bases from J, with 1 base in between. The CDR3 is 11 amino acids. Whole-study findings and limits: Those patients achieving a partial response at 0.1-3.0 mg/kg showed among the lowest clonal expansion.

Blood samples were obtained at baseline, cycle 4 day 1, and cycle 7 day 1. As for this clone: Its antigen is undetermined.

This receptor was identified in an adult with an advanced solid tumor such as melanoma, head and neck, liver or kidney cancer. The chain carries TRBV5-1 and TRBJ2-3; D gene uncertain. The specimen comprised CD4+ or CD8+ T cells sorted from blood, sampled in a trial of the OX40 agonist ivuxolimab. CDR3 DNA sequence: TGCGCCAGCAGCTTGTCAGATACGCAGTATTTT. As protein: CASSLSDTQYF.